These 18 T cell receptor beta chains originate from one sample sequenced in a study of OX40 agonist ivuxolimab in advanced cancers. TCRdb's copy holds only in-frame clones and misses some; the assay was immunoSEQ multiplex PCR. The sample has about 84,000 clones, 94% seen once. This sample comprised CD4+ or CD8+ T cells sorted from blood, obtained in a trial of the OX40 agonist ivuxolimab. These receptors originate from an adult with an advanced solid tumor such as melanoma, head and neck, liver or kidney cancer.

The V gene is TRBV5-5, the J gene TRBJ1-4; TRBD1 is a possible D gene (6 bases). Between the trimmed V and J ends, which lost 0 bases and 2 bases, there was a span of 14 bases. Germline V gives CDR1 SGHKS, CDR2 YYEKEE (reference sequence). The CDR3 loop spans 17 amino acids. The CDR3 sequence: CASSLAWGRATNEKLFF. In nucleotides, the CDR3 is TGTGCCAGCAGCTTGGCCTGGGGGCGTGCGACTAATGAAAAACTGTTTTTT.

In its sample, this clone was seen once. The V gene is TRBV7-9, the J gene TRBJ1-1; TRBD1 agrees at 8 bases. The CDR3 loop spans 14 amino acids. V dropped 3 bases and J dropped 3; count of bases not matched to a gene: 3. Looked up from germline, CDR1 is SEHNR and CDR2 is FQNEAQ (reference sequence). CDR3 in DNA: TGTGCCAGCAGCTTCCACAGGGGGGACACTGAAGCTTTCTTT. Its translation is CASSFHRGDTEAFF.

V is TRBV27 and J is TRBJ2-5; TRBD1 might be the D (6 bases). The J call is uncertain, as TRBJ2-7 better fits the DNA end. Germline CDR1 is MNHEY and CDR2 is SMNVEV (reference sequence). This CDR3 spans 14 amino acids. CDR3 DNA sequence: TGTGCCAGCAGTTCAACAGGCAGGGGCTACGAGCAGTACTTC. Translating it yields CASSSTGRGYEQYF.

This sequence joins TRBV28 and TRBJ1-3, with no clear D. Trimming shortened V by 7 bases and J by 4 bases, and 8 bases separated the two germline ends. The CDR3 contains 12 residues. The V gene's germline CDR1 is MDHEN and CDR2 SYDVKM. Written as DNA, the CDR3 is TGTGCCAGCACCCTCCAGGGAAACACCATATATTTT. This gives the protein CASTLQGNTIYF.

V gene TRBV5-1 combines with J gene TRBJ2-2; unclear D gene. The germline CDR1 and CDR2 sequences are SGHRS and YFSETQ. The ends were cut back, 2 bases at V and 2 bases at J, with 10 bases in the middle. This CDR3 is built from 15 residues. The DNA for the CDR3 is TGCGCCAGCAGCTTCTTTCGAGCTAACACCGGGGAGCTGTTTTTT. This translates into CASSFFRANTGELFF.

The chain links TRBV4-3 to TRBJ2-2; D is uncertain. Germline assignment: CDR1 LGHNA and CDR2 YSLEER. The length of the CDR3 is 15 residues. V gave up 0 bases and J gave up 2 bases, with 7 bases separating them. CDR3 in DNA: TGCGCCAGCAGCCAAGATCGGATCAACACCGGGGAGCTGTTTTTT. It yields the protein CASSQDRINTGELFF.

The chain has TRBV7-9 and TRBJ2-5; D is uncertain. The germline V gene has CDR1 SEHNR and CDR2 FQNEAQ (reference sequence). With 0 bases removed from V and 1 base from J, the gap between germline ends came to 12 bases. CDR3 length equals 16 residues. CDR3 in amino acids: CASSLAFSPPQETQYF. The CDR3 DNA reads as TGTGCCAGCAGCTTAGCGTTCTCCCCACCCCAAGAGACCCAGTACTTC.

The chain recombines TRBV21-1 with TRBJ2-2. TRBV21-1 is a pseudogene. The CDR3 consists of 13 residues. DNA of the CDR3: TGTGCCAGCAGCATGGACGGAACCGGGGAGCTGTTTTTT. It translates to CASSMDGTGELFF.

The gene calls are TRBV19 and TRBJ2-7; D is perhaps TRBD2 (5 bases). Trimming took off 3 bases at V and 6 bases at J, with 15 bases between the two ends. There are 14 residues in the CDR3. Germline V lookup: CDR1 LNHDA, CDR2 SQIVND (reference sequence). The CDR3 DNA reads as TGTGCCAGTAGTATCTCCCTGGGAGCTGTCGAGCAGTACTTC. Its translation is CASSISLGAVEQYF.

The chain carries TRBV27 and TRBJ1-2, with D perhaps matching TRBD1 (5 bases). The CDR3 covers 14 residues. The germline V gene encodes CDR1 MNHEY and CDR2 SMNVEV (reference sequence). With 3 bases removed from V and 5 bases from J, the gap between germline ends came to 13 bases. For the CDR3, the DNA is TGTGCCAGCAGTTTCTCCGGGACGGATTATGGCTACACCTTC. The encoded protein is CASSFSGTDYGYTF.

The genes are TRBV27 and TRBJ1-5; a weak D match, TRBD1 (5 bases). Germline values: CDR1 MNHEY, CDR2 SMNVEV (reference sequence). The V and J ends lost 3 bases and 3 bases respectively, with 15 bases between them. The CDR3 runs to 16 residues. The CDR3 protein is CASSLNWGTLNQPQHF. Here the CDR3 DNA reads TGTGCCAGCAGTTTGAATTGGGGGACCCTCAATCAGCCCCAGCATTTT.

The chain couples TRBV4-2 to TRBJ2-3, with TRBD2 matching over 12 bases. V lost 1 base, J lost 2 bases, and 7 bases stayed unmatched. Germline CDR1 LGHNA, CDR2 YNFKEQ. The CDR3 runs to 18 residues. DNA of the CDR3: TGTGCCAGCAGCCAAGGTCCCCTAGCGGGAGGGTTCACAGATACGCAGTATTTT. This sequence encodes CASSQGPLAGGFTDTQYF.

This clone appeared a single time. The V and J genes are TRBV4-1 and TRBJ2-3; 10 nucleotides agree with TRBD2. CDR3 size: 16 residues. Unmatched junction bases numbered 6, after V lost 4 bases and J lost 2 bases. Looked up from germline, CDR1 is MGHRA and CDR2 is YSYEKL. Here the CDR3 reads CASSLQTSGATDTQYF. The CDR3 DNA follows: TGCGCCAGCAGCCTGCAAACTAGCGGGGCCACAGATACGCAGTATTTT.

The V call is TRBV5-6, the J call TRBJ2-7; 7 nucleotides agree with TRBD2. Germline-derived CDR1 and CDR2 are SGHDT and YYEEEE. The CDR3 is 15 amino acids. Trimming removed 3 bases from V and 4 bases from J; junction bases left unmatched: 10. CDR3 in amino acids: CASSSRDYPKYEQYF. For the CDR3, the DNA is TGTGCCAGCAGCTCTAGGGACTATCCAAAGTACGAGCAGTACTTC.

The chain uses TRBV13 and TRBJ1-5; 8 bases fit TRBD1. Germline CDR1 reads PRHDT; CDR2 reads FYEKMQ (reference sequence). This CDR3 is 18 amino acids long. The V gene end was trimmed by 2 bases and the J gene end by 4 bases; junction bases not matched to a gene: 13. The CDR3 coding sequence is TGTGCCAGCAGCTTATCACAACTACAGGGGGGCGGGAATCAGCCCCAGCATTTT. This encodes CASSLSQLQGGGNQPQHF. The variable domain in full, with the rest retrieved from reference TRBV13 and TRBJ1-5, is AAGVIQSPRHLIKEKRETATLKCYPIPRHDTVYWYQQGPGQDPQFLISFYEKMQSDKGSIPDRFSAQQFSDYHSELNMSSLELGDSALYFCASSLSQLQGGGNQPQHFGDGTRLSIL.

This clone was detected only once. This sequence joins TRBV10-2 and TRBJ2-1; 10 bases are a match to TRBD2. This CDR3 is built from 15 residues. Germline CDR1 and CDR2: WSHSY and SAAADI. Trimming at V came to 2 bases and at J to 7 bases, leaving 5 bases not matched to a gene. DNA for the CDR3: TGCGCCAGCAGTGAGAACCTAGCGGGAGTGAATGAGCAGTTCTTC. The encoded protein is CASSENLAGVNEQFF.

This clone was seen once. The chain couples TRBV2 to TRBJ1-5; 12 bases are shared with TRBD1. After removal of 7 bases from V and 4 bases from J, the junction contained 14 bases not matched to a gene. Germline CDR1 reads SNHLY; CDR2 reads FYNNEI. The CDR3 consists of 18 residues. Here the CDR3 DNA reads TGTGCCAGCAAACCCGGGACAGGGGGCGATTCGAGGAATCAGCCCCAGCATTTT. The encoded protein is CASKPGTGGDSRNQPQHF. The complete variable domain, with remaining parts taken from reference TRBV2 and TRBJ1-5, reads EPEVTQTPSHQVTQMGQEVILRCVPISNHLYFYWYRQILGQKVEFLVSFYNNEISEKSEIFDDQFSVERPDGSNFTLKIRSTKLEDSAMYFCASKPGTGGDSRNQPQHFGDGTRLSIL.

V is TRBV11-2 and J is TRBJ1-3; tentative D call: TRBD1 (5 bases). The CDR3 sequence is 15 residues long. CDR1 SGHAT and CDR2 FQNNGV come from the germline V gene. Trimming took 5 bases from V and 0 from J, leaving 11 bases between them. The CDR3 is CASSQGRSSGNTIYF. The CDR3 bases are TGTGCCAGCAGCCAGGGACGGTCCTCTGGAAACACCATATATTTT.